One T cell receptor (beta chain) is described in this entry. No antigen is known for it. The record originates from a study of human T cells and chemical hapten exposure. TCRdb reprocessed the RACE reads via MiXCR and lists one record per CDR3 protein. The table has about 140,000 distinct CDR3 sequences, 12% seen once. Whole-study results and caveats: Those TCRs sitting above 1 in 1000 frequency stayed the same with DPC sensitization.

Sample time point: patch test 2, 6 weeks after DPC sensitization. The treatment was: therapeutic diphenylcyclopropenone sensitization with weekly scalp DPC. V lost 3 bases to trimming and J lost 1 base, with 17 bases between them. The germline V gene has CDR1 SGHNT and CDR2 YYREEE (reference sequence). This CDR3 contains 17 residues. The sequenced sample was whole blood, obtained in connection with sensitization to the hapten diphenylcyclopropenone (DPC). The clonotype comes from a woman aged 45-65 years with alopecia areata. Some clones in this sample may be carry-over from other donors' samples. The chain is built from TRBV5-4 and TRBJ2-1; no reliable D call. CDR3 loop: CASSSPPAGGSYNEQFF. CDR3 in DNA: TGTGCCAGCAGCTCACCCCCAGCTGGTGGGTCCTACAATGAGCAGTTCTTC.